This TCR beta chain was recorded in a study of shared clonotypes between healthy human individuals. About this clone: The antigen is not known.

General study results and limits: Memory subsets generally showed lower estimated richness than naive subsets.

V was pared by 4 bases and J by 4 bases, with 20 bases of the junction left unmatched. There are 19 residues in the CDR3. The germline V gene has CDR1 SEHNR and CDR2 FQNEAQ (reference sequence). The authors distributed each subset's genomic DNA evenly over several immunoSEQ plates. This table comes from immunoSEQ multiplex PCR, and its TCRdb copy is limited to in-frame clones, with some not included. Of about 2.1 million clones in the sample, roughly 91% are singletons; the top ten hold 1.5% to 2%. CD45RO-negative cells were positively selected for CCR7, leaving out terminally differentiated effector memory CD45RA+ cells. All the donors were Caucasian adults who lived in Nashville, Tennessee.

The clonotype was recovered from a man between 18 and 35 years old in good health. Some clones in this sample may be carry-over from other donors' samples. V and J are TRBV7-9 and TRBJ1-1; 8 nucleotides line up with TRBD1. Sequenced sample: naive CD8+ T cells from PBMCs. The CDR3 nucleotides read TGTGCCAGCAGCTCACGGACAGGGTTGGTCAGGGGGAGAAGCACTGAAGCTTTCTTT. Encoded protein: CASSSRTGLVRGRSTEAFF.